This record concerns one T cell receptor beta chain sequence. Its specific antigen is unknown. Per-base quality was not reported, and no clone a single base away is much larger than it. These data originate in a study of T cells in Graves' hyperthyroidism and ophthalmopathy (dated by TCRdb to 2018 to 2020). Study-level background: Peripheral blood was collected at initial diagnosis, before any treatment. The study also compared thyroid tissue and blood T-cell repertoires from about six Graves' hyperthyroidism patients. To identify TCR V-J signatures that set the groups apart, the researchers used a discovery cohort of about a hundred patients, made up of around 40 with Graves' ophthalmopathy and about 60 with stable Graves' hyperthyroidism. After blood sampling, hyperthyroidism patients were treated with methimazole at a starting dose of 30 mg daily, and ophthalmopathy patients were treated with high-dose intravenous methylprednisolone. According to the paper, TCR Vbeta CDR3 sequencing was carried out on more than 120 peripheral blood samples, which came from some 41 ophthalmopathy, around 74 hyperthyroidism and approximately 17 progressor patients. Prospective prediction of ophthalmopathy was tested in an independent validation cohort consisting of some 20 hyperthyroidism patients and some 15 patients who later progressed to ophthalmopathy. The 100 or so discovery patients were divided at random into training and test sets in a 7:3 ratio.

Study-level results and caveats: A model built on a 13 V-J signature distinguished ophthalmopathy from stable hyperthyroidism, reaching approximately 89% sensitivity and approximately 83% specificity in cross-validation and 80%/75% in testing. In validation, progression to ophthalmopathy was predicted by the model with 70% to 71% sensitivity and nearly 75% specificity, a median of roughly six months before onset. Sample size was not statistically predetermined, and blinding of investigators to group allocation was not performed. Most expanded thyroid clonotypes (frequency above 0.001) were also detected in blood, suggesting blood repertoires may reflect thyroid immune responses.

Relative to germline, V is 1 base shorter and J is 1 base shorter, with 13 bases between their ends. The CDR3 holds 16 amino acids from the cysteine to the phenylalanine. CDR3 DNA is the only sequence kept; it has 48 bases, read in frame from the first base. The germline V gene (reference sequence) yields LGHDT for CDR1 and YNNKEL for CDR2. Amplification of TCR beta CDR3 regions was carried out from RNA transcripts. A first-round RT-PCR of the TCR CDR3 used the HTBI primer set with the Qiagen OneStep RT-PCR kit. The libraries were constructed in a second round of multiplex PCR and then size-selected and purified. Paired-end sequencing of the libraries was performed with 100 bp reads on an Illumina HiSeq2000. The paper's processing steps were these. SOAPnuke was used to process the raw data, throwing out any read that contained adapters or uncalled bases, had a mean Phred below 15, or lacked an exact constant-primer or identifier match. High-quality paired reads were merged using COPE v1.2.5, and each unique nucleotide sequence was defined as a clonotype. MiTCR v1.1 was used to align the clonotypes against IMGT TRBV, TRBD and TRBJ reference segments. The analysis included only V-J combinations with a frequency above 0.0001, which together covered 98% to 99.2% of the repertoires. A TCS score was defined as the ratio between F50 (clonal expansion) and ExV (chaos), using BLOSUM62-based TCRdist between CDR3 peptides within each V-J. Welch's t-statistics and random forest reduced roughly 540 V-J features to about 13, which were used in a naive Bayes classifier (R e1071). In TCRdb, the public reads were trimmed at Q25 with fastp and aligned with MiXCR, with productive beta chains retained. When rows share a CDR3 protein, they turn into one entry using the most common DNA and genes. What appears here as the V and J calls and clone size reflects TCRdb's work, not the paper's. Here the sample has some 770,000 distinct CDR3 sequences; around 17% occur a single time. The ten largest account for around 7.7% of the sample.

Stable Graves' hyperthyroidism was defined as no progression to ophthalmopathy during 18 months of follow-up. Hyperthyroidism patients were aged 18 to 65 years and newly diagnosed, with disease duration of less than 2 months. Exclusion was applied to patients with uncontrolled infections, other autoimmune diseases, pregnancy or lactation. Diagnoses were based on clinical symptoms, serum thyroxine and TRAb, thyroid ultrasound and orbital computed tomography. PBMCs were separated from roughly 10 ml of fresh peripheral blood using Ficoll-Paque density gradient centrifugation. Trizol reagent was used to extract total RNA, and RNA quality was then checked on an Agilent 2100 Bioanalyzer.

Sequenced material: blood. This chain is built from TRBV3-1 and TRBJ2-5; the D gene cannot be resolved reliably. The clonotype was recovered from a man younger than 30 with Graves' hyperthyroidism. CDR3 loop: CASSQVPTGFQETQYF. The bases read TGTGCCAGCAGCCAAGTCCCGACGGGCTTCCAAGAGACCCAGTACTTC.